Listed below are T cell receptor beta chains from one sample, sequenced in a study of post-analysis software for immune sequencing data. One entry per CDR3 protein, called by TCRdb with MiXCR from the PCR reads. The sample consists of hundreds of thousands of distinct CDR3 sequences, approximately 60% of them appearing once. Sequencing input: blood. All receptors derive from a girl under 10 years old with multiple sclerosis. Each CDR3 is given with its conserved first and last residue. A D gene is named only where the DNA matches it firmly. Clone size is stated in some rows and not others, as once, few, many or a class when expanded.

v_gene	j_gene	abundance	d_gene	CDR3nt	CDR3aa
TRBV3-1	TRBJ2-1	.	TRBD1	TGTGCCAGCAGCCAAGAGTGGTTACAGGGGGCAAAGTTCTTC	CASSQEWLQGAKFF
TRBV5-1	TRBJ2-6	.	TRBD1	TGCGCCAGCAGCTTGTATACAGGGGTTACCTCCGGGGCCAACGTCCTGACTTTC	CASSLYTGVTSGANVLTF
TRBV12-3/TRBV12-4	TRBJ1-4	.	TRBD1	TGTGCCAGCAGTTCGGGACAGGGAGAAGGAGAAAAACTGTTTTTT	CASSSGQGEGEKLFF
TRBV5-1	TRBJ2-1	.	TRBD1	TGCGCCAGCAGCTTGGGGGGACAGGGTCCGTTCTTC	CASSLGGQGPFF
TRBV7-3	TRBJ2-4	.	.	TGTGCCGGCAGTTTAGTCGGGGTGAACATTCAGTACTTC	CAGSLVGVNIQYF
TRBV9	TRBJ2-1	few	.	TGTGCCAGCAGCGGTACCGGGACACCTTGGGATGAGCAGTTCTTC	CASSGTGTPWDEQFF
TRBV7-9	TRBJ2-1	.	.	TGTGCCAGCAGCTTAAGGGAGGTCAATGAGCAGTTCTTC	CASSLREVNEQFF
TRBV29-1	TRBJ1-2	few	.	TGCAGCGTTGAAGACAGGGCCCAAGGGCGGGGCTACACCTTC	CSVEDRAQGRGYTF
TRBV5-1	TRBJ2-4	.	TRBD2	TGCGCCAGCAGCTCGGGACTAATCCCCAAAAACATTCAGTACTTC	CASSSGLIPKNIQYF
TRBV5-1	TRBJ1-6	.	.	TGCGCCAGCAGGCAGGAGAATTCACCCCTCCACTTT	CASRQENSPLHF
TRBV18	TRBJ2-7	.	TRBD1	TGTGCCAGCTCCCCCGGACAGGGTGGTGAAGAGCAGTACTTC	CASSPGQGGEEQYF
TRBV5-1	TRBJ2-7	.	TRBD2	TGCGCCAGCAGGAGGACTAGTGGGCCCTACGAGCAGTACTTC	CASRRTSGPYEQYF
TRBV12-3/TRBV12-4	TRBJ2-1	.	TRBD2	TGTGCCAGCAGTTCAACGCGCGGGGGGCCTAGCCCAATCTCCTACAATGAGCAGTTCTTC	CASSSTRGGPSPISYNEQFF
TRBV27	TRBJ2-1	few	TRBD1	TGTGCCAGCAGTTTCGACAGGGGCGGGTACAATGAGCAGTTCTTC	CASSFDRGGYNEQFF
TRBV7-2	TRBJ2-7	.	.	TGTGCCAGCAGCTTAGTATCAGGGGACGAGCAGTACTTC	CASSLVSGDEQYF
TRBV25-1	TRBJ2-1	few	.	TGTGCCAGCAGCGCTACACCGAGCTCCTACAATGAGCAGTTCTTC	CASSATPSSYNEQFF
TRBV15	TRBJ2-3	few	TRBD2	TGTGCCACCACTAGCGGGTTGAAATCCACAGATACGCAGTATTTT	CATTSGLKSTDTQYF
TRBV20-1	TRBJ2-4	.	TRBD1	TGCAGTGCTAGAGGTCGACCCTGGGACAGGGGGCCGGTGAACATTCAGTACTTC	CSARGRPWDRGPVNIQYF
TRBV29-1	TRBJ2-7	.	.	TGCAGCGTTGTGCCCCTCGGGGCAGGCCAATACTACGAGCAGTACTTC	CSVVPLGAGQYYEQYF
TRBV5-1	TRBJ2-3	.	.	TGTGCCAGCAGCTTAGAGGAAGATACGCAGTATTTT	CASSLEEDTQYF
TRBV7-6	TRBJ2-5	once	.	TGTGCCAGCAGCTCCCCGTGGACGCAAGAGACCCAGTACTTC	CASSSPWTQETQYF
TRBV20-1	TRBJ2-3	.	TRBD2	TGCAGTGCTGACGGGACTAGCGGGAGTCGTACTGCAGCAGATACGCAGTATTTT	CSADGTSGSRTAADTQYF
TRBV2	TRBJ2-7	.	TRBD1	TGTGCCAGCAGGCCGGGACAGAAGATCTACGAGCAGTACTTC	CASRPGQKIYEQYF
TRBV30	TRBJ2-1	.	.	TGTGCGTGGCAGGGTGTTAATGAGCAGTTCTTC	CAWQGVNEQFF
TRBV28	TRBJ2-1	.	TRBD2	TGTGCCAGCAGTCCCGGGACTAGCGGGAATAATGAGCAGTTCTTC	CASSPGTSGNNEQFF
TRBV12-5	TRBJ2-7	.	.	TGTGCTAGTTACTTCAGTCGTGGGTCCTACGAGCAGTACTTC	CASYFSRGSYEQYF
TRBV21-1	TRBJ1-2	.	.	.	CASSNRDLGYGCTF
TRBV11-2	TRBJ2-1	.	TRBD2	TGTGCCAGCAGCCCCGATGAGGGTTCCGGGGGGGATGAGCAGTTCTTC	CASSPDEGSGGDEQFF
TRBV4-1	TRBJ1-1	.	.	TGCGCCAGCAGCCATAAACAGATGAACACTGAAGCTTTCTTT	CASSHKQMNTEAFF
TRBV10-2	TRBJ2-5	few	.	TGCGCCAGCAGTGCTACTAGCCTGGGGGGAGAGACCCAGTACTTC	CASSATSLGGETQYF
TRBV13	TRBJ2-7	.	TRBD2	TGTGCCAGCAGCCCCGGGGGGAACTACGAGCAGTACTTC	CASSPGGNYEQYF
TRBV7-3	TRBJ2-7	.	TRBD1	TGTGCCAGCAGCTTAGGGACAGGAGCCGGTTACGAGCAGTACTTC	CASSLGTGAGYEQYF
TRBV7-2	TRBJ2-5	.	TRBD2	TGTGCCAGCAGCTTAGGTTGGGCGGGGGGCCGGGGGGAGACCCAGTACTTC	CASSLGWAGGRGETQYF
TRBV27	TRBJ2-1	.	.	TGTGCCAGCAGTTTATCGTTACAGACTTACAATGAGCAGTTCTTC	CASSLSLQTYNEQFF
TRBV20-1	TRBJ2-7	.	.	TGCAGTGCTATCAGTCTAACCTACGAGCAGTACTTC	CSAISLTYEQYF
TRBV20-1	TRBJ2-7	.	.	TGCAGTGCTAGAGATACCAGGGTTTACGAGCAGTACTTC	CSARDTRVYEQYF
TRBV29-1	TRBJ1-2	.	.	TGCAGCGTTACAGGACAAGCTAACTATGGCTACACCTTC	CSVTGQANYGYTF
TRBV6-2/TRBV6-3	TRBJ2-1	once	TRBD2	TGTGCCAGCAGTTACTCGAGTAGCGGGAGCTACAATGAGCAGTTCTTC	CASSYSSSGSYNEQFF
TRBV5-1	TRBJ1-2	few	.	TGCGCCAGCAGCTTGGGGTGGAGCGGCTACACCTTC	CASSLGWSGYTF
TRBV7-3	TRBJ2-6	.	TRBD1	TGTGCCAGCAGCCCAGGACAGGGTAATTACGTCCTGACTTTC	CASSPGQGNYVLTF
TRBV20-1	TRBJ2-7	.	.	TGCAGTGTGGGGGAGGACGAGCAGTACTTC	CSVGEDEQYF
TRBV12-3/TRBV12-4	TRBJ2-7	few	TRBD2	TGTGCCAGCAGTTTTCTAGCGGGGTCCGAGCAGTACTTC	CASSFLAGSEQYF
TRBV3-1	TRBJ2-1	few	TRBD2	TGTGCCAGCAGCCAAGATAGAGCGGGAGGGCCCCGGTTCTTC	CASSQDRAGGPRFF
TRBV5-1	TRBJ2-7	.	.	TGCGCCAGCAGCTTGTGGGCGGGACTCTCCTACGAGCAGTACTTC	CASSLWAGLSYEQYF
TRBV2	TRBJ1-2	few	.	TGTGCCAGCAGAGCTAACTATGGCTACACCTTC	CASRANYGYTF
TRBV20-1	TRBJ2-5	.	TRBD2	TGCAGTGCTAGGCCTCTAGCGGGAGGAGATGAGACCCAGTACTTC	CSARPLAGGDETQYF
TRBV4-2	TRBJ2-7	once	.	TGTGCCAGCAGCCAAGAGTGGGGGGCGGGGACCTACGAGCAGTACTTC	CASSQEWGAGTYEQYF
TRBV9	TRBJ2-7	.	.	TGTGCCAGCAGCGTATCCGGGACATCCTCCAACGAGCAGTACTTC	CASSVSGTSSNEQYF
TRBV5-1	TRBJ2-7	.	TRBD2	TGCGCCAGCAGCTTGATGGCTAGCGGGAGGAGCGAGCAGTACTTC	CASSLMASGRSEQYF
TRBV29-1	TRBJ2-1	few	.	TGCAGCGTTGTCGGGGTAGGGGTTATCCATGAGCAGTTCTTC	CSVVGVGVIHEQFF
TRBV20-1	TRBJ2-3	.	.	TGCAGTGCTAGAGATGTTCAGGGAGGATCCACAGATACGCAGTATTTT	CSARDVQGGSTDTQYF
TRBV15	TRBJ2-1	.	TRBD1	TGTGCCACCAGCAGGGACAGGGTCGGAGACAATGAGCAGTTCTTC	CATSRDRVGDNEQFF
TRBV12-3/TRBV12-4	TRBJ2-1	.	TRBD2	TGTGCCAGCAGCCTGACTAGCGGGATAGGTAATGAGCAGTTCTTC	CASSLTSGIGNEQFF
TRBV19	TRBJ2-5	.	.	TGTGCCAGTAGTATAGAAGGCAATGAGCAGTACTTC	CASSIEGNEQYF
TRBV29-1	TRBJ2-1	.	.	TGCAGCGTGGGGAGTAACCGCAATGAGCAGTTCTTC	CSVGSNRNEQFF
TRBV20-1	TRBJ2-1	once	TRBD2	TGCAGTGCTAGACCGACTAGCGGGAGGGTAGAAGGGCAGTTCTTC	CSARPTSGRVEGQFF
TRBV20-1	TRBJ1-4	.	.	TGCAGTGCCCGACCAACTTACAGCGGGCGAGAGGAAAAACTGTTTTTT	CSARPTYSGREEKLFF
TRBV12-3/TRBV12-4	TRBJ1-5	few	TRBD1	TGTGCCAGCAGTTTGTGGGACAGGGGGCATCATCAGCCCCAGCATTTT	CASSLWDRGHHQPQHF
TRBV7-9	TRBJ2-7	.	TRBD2	TGTGCCAGCAGCGTTCTAGCGGGAGGCGCCTACGAGCAGTACTTC	CASSVLAGGAYEQYF
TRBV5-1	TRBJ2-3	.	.	TGCGCCAGCAGCTCCCTAGGGGGAGGAGATACGCAGTATTTT	CASSSLGGGDTQYF